What follows are 23 T cell receptor beta chains derived from one specimen sequenced in a study of response to subunit inactivated influenza vaccine. Via MiXCR, TCRdb re-called the RT-PCR reads, giving one row per CDR3 protein. This sample has roughly 670,000 distinct CDR3 sequences, with around 13% found just once. The source material was PBMCs from blood, sampled 14 to 15 days before vaccination. Source of these receptors: a man aged 50 to 59 who received an inactivated influenza vaccine.

The chain employs TRBV20-1 and TRBJ1-3; TRBD1 might be the D (5 bases). V was cut by 5 bases and J by 0 bases, with 14 bases left in between. The CDR3 has 15 amino acids. Germline lookup yields CDR1 DFQATT and CDR2 SNEGSKA (reference sequence). CDR3 residues: CSAATGTHSGNTIYF. CDR3 DNA: TGCAGTGCTGCTACCGGGACTCACTCTGGAAACACCATATATTTT.

The chain carries TRBV20-1 and TRBJ2-7, with 13 bases lining up with TRBD2. Trimming took 4 bases from V and 12 from J; bases not matched to a gene: 24. The CDR3 has 18 residues. Germline V gene sequence: CDR1 DFQATT, CDR2 SNEGSKA (reference sequence). The CDR3 is CSAILPRLAGGLPKLLYF. CDR3 nucleotides: TGCAGTGCTATCCTCCCTAGACTAGCGGGAGGCCTACCTAAACTTTTGTACTTC.

This clonotype occurred a few times. The chain is built from TRBV18 and TRBJ2-2; possibly TRBD2 for D (6 bases). CDR1 is KGHSH and CDR2 is LQKENI in the germline V gene. This CDR3 comprises 14 residues. Trimming cost V 0 bases and J 11 bases, with 13 bases left between them. The DNA of the CDR3 is TGTGCCAGCTCACCACCAGGGACTCGGAGAGAGCTGTTTTTT. Its translation is CASSPPGTRRELFF.

The chain combines TRBV6-2 or TRBV6-3 with TRBJ2-1, with 15 positions matching TRBD2. Trimming took 6 bases from V and 2 from J; bases not matched to a gene: 5. From germline, CDR1 is MNHEY and CDR2 SVGEGT. The CDR3 has 17 residues. The CDR3 bases are TGTGCCAGCAGCCGTGGACTAGCGGGAGGGCCCTACAATGAGCAGTTCTTC. Translating gives CASSRGLAGGPYNEQFF.

This clonotype was found many times. As DNA, the CDR3 is TGTGCCAGCAGTTACTCTCCGCCGTGGCAGGGGGCTAACAATGAGCAGTTCTTC. As protein: CASSYSPPWQGANNEQFF. This rearrangement joins TRBV6-5 to TRBJ2-1, with 8 bases identical to TRBD1. V shed 0 bases, J shed 5 bases, and the junction held 12 bases outside the gene matches. Germline V gene lookup returns CDR1 MNHEY and CDR2 SVGAGI. The CDR3 is 18 amino acids.

The chain recombines TRBV19 with TRBJ1-1; 7 bases map to TRBD1. Germline V CDR1 and CDR2: LNHDA, SQIVND (reference sequence). J lost 4 bases, V lost 5 bases, and 10 bases had no gene match. The CDR3 spans 15 residues. In DNA, the CDR3 is TGTGCCAGTAGTCCCGGGACAGCCGGGAGCACTGAAGCTTTCTTT. Translation gives CASSPGTAGSTEAFF.

This sequence joins TRBV5-1 and TRBJ1-1, with D possibly matching TRBD1 (5 bases). CDR3 length: 15 amino acids. Germline V gives CDR1 SGHRS, CDR2 YFSETQ. Trimming took 3 bases from V and 0 from J, leaving 12 bases between them. The CDR3 nucleotides read TGCGCCAGCAGCTACGACAGACCTTTGAACACTGAAGCTTTCTTT. This translates into CASSYDRPLNTEAFF.

Note on this clonotype: A read error is possible here, since a much larger clone lies one base away. The chain employs TRBV28 and TRBJ2-7, with D unresolved. Trimming left V 5 bases short and J 6 bases short, with 14 bases between. Looked up from germline, CDR1 is MDHEN and CDR2 is SYDVKM. This CDR3 has 13 amino acids. Written as DNA, the CDR3 is TGTGCCAGCAGTACCCTAAGGGTGATCGAGCAGTACTTC. Residues: CASSTLRVIEQYF.

This clonotype was recorded many times. V and J are TRBV27 and TRBJ2-1; no clear D. This CDR3 contains 12 residues. The germline gives CDR1 MNHEY, CDR2 SMNVEV (reference sequence). Trimming pared 3 bases from V and 8 bases from J, leaving 8 bases between. In DNA, the CDR3 is TGTGCCAGCAGTTTGATCGGCGATGAGCAGTTCTTC. It specifies CASSLIGDEQFF.

This clonotype was observed a few times. This sequence joins TRBV5-1 and TRBJ2-7; 10 bases fit TRBD1. Germline loops: CDR1 SGHRS, CDR2 YFSETQ. With 3 bases clipped from V and 0 bases from J, the junction kept 3 bases outside the gene matches. CDR3 length: 15 amino acids. The CDR3 region has the DNA TGCGCCAGCAGCTCGCGACAGGGGGCCTCCTACGAGCAGTACTTC. Protein sequence: CASSSRQGASYEQYF.

This clonotype was picked up many times. CDR3 sequence reads: CASSFAVPSYEQYF. The CDR3 DNA reads as TGTGCCAGCAGTTTTGCAGTCCCTTCCTACGAGCAGTACTTC. The chain has TRBV27 and TRBJ2-7; the D is unclear. The V gene lost 3 bases and the J gene lost 1 base, with 10 bases spanning the gap. Germline CDR1 is MNHEY and CDR2 is SMNVEV (reference sequence). The CDR3 consists of 14 residues.

This chain links TRBV12-3 or TRBV12-4 with TRBJ2-3, with D unclear. The CDR3 consists of 14 residues. The V and J ends lost 3 bases and 0 bases respectively, with 7 bases between them. The CDR3 nucleotides are TGTGCCAGCAGTTTTCAAGAGAGCACAGATACGCAGTATTTT. Its translation is CASSFQESTDTQYF.

Only a few counts were recorded for this clonotype. This chain links TRBV5-6 with TRBJ1-6, with D perhaps matching TRBD1 (5 bases). In germline, CDR1 is SGHDT, CDR2 YYEEEE. V shed 0 bases and J shed 10 bases, with 17 bases lying between them. CDR3 size: 16 residues. CDR3 sequence: CASSLAAGMGRSPLHF. The CDR3 DNA sequence: TGTGCCAGCAGCTTGGCAGCAGGGATGGGAAGATCACCCCTCCACTTT.

This clonotype came up a few times. The CDR3 DNA reads as TGTGCCAGCAGCTCGTCTAGCGGCAATGAGCAGTTCTTC. It is translated as CASSSSSGNEQFF. The chain is built from TRBV7-9 and TRBJ2-1, with 7 bases fitting TRBD2. Germline lookup yields CDR1 SEHNR and CDR2 FQNEAQ (reference sequence). V dropped 4 bases and J dropped 6; count of bases not matched to a gene: 3. This CDR3 has 13 amino acids.

This clonotype was detected a few times. The V call is TRBV24-1, the J call TRBJ2-1, with TRBD2 matching over 13 bases. CDR1 and CDR2 (germline): KGHDR, SFDVKD. With V trimmed by 3 bases and J by 6 bases, 4 bases remained unmatched. The CDR3 has 16 amino acids. Here the CDR3 DNA reads TGTGCCACCAGTGATACCGGGACTAGCGGGATCAATGAGCAGTTCTTC. Protein sequence: CATSDTGTSGINEQFF.

A few counts support this clonotype. This chain uses TRBV10-3 with TRBJ2-3; D not certain. The germline gives CDR1 ENHRY, CDR2 SYGVKD. V was shortened by 10 bases and J by 3 bases, with 17 bases between the two germline ends. This CDR3 comprises 14 residues. The CDR3 is CASRPTYLTDTQYF. The CDR3 DNA reads as TGTGCCAGCCGCCCGACTTATCTTACAGATACGCAGTATTTT.

This chain uses TRBV15 with TRBJ2-7, with TRBD1 matching 9 bases. The germline V gene has CDR1 LNHNV and CDR2 YYDKDF (reference sequence). CDR3 length: 15 amino acids. V shed 5 bases and J 0 bases; nucleotides not matched to a gene: 5. CDR3 residues: CATSPRDRVSYEQYF. The CDR3 nucleotides are TGTGCCACCAGCCCACGGGACAGGGTCTCCTACGAGCAGTACTTC.

This clonotype was picked up many times. The CDR3 sequence is CASSLDQAGGHEQYF. CDR3 DNA sequence: TGTGCCAGCAGCTTAGATCAGGCAGGGGGCCACGAGCAGTACTTC. This chain connects TRBV11-2 to TRBJ2-7; 8 bases agree with TRBD1. Germline lookup yields CDR1 SGHAT and CDR2 FQNNGV. Trimming removed 0 bases from V and 5 bases from J; junction bases left unmatched: 6. The CDR3 is made up of 15 amino acids.

With respect to this clonotype: A read error may be the cause here, since a much bigger clone is one base away. CDR3 nucleotide sequence: TGTGCCAGCAGTTCTGACAGGTCCAGGGCCGGGGAGCTGTTTTTT. This sequence encodes CASSSDRSRAGELFF. This chain connects TRBV7-2 to TRBJ2-2; TRBD1 might be the D (6 bases). Trimming left V 6 bases short and J 6 bases short, with 17 bases between. The CDR3 sequence is 15 residues long. Germline CDR1 is SGHTA and CDR2 is FQGNSA.

This clonotype occurred a few times. The chain is built from TRBV15 and TRBJ2-2; no reliable D call. Per germline, CDR1 LNHNV and CDR2 YYDKDF (reference sequence). The CDR3 covers 14 residues. V lost 0 bases and J lost 3, with 5 bases in between. CDR3 in DNA: TGTGCCACCAGCAGAGATGGTCACACCGGGGAGCTGTTTTTT. Translated: CATSRDGHTGELFF.

The rearrangement uses TRBV12-3 or TRBV12-4 and TRBJ2-7, with D possibly being TRBD2 (5 bases). The CDR3 length is 16 residues. Trimming shortened V by 6 bases and J by 3 bases, and 21 bases separated the two germline ends. The CDR3 bases are TGTGCCAGCAGCCCCCGAGGGCGGAACAAGGACTACGAGCAGTACTTC. Its protein is CASSPRGRNKDYEQYF.

The J gene is TRBJ1-5, the V gene TRBV7-8; D ambiguous. Germline assignment: CDR1 SGHVS and CDR2 FQNEAQ. The CDR3 loop spans 14 amino acids. Trimming cost V 5 bases and J 3 bases, with 11 bases left between them. The CDR3 nucleotides read TGTGCCAGCAGCCCAATAAGTTCCAATCAGCCCCAGCATTTT. This sequence encodes CASSPISSNQPQHF.

The chain couples TRBV7-6 to TRBJ1-1; unclear D gene. V gave up 6 bases and J gave up 1 base, with 12 bases separating them. There are 14 residues in the CDR3. Germline values: CDR1 SGHVS, CDR2 FNYEAQ. The CDR3 region has the DNA TGTGCCAGCAGACGAATGCGAGGGAACACTGAAGCTTTCTTT. Its translation: CASRRMRGNTEAFF.